This T cell receptor beta chain was sequenced in a study of cytomegalovirus exposure and HLA in healthy donors. Among the donors, all were healthy bone marrow donors. Vbeta (60) and Jbeta (13) primers were used in the PCR. The assay was immunoSEQ multiplex PCR, and TCRdb's table has in-frame clones only and misses some. This sample has fewer than 300,000 clones, with about four fifths found just once. Sample: PBMCs. This TCR came from a girl aged 2-10 years in good health and CMV-seronegative.

CDR3 sequence reads: CASSAALARNIQYF. CDR3 bases: TGTGCCAGCAGCGCCGCACTAGCGAGAAACATTCAGTACTTC. The genes are TRBV6-1 and TRBJ2-4; TRBD2 matches at 7 bases. V lost 6 bases to trimming and J lost 6 bases; unmatched junction nucleotides: 8. The CDR3 covers 14 residues. Germline V CDR1 and CDR2: MNHNS, SASEGT.